One sample yielded the 2 T cell receptor beta chains listed below, sequenced in a study of blood T cell repertoires in COVID-19. The table came from immunoSEQ multiplex PCR; TCRdb's copy has only in-frame clones and leaves some out. The sample has 110,000 to 150,000 clones; approximately 80% are singletons. The sequenced material came from peripheral blood. These receptor sequences come from a woman aged 50 to 60 with acute or convalescent COVID-19.

V and J are TRBV3-1 (or the pseudogene TRBV3-2) and TRBJ1-1; 8 bases map to TRBD1. Germline lookup yields CDR1 LGHDT and CDR2 YNNKEL (reference sequence). The CDR3 is made up of 14 amino acids. V lost 4 bases, J lost 5 bases, and 6 bases stayed unmatched. The CDR3 loop reads CASSRTGSITEAFF. The CDR3 nucleotides read TGTGCCAGCAGCCGGACAGGGTCTATAACTGAAGCTTTCTTT.

The chain is built from TRBV9 and TRBJ1-4; TRBD1 might be the D (5 bases). The CDR3 totals 15 residues. The V gene's germline CDR1 is SGDLS and CDR2 YYNGEE. V shed 0 bases and J shed 7 bases, with 13 bases lying between them. The CDR3 nucleotides read TGTGCCAGCAGCGTAGGGCAGGGCTTAGGTGAAAAACTGTTTTTT. It encodes CASSVGQGLGEKLFF.